These 7 T cell receptor beta chains originate from one sample sequenced in a study of neurological immune-mediated disorders. TCRdb recomputed calls from the 5' RACE reads with MiXCR, one row per CDR3 protein. The repertoire holds some 41,000 distinct CDR3 sequences, approximately 2.4% seen once, with around 12% in the top ten. Source material: PBMCs. The receptors stem from a man aged 30-40 years with multiple sclerosis.

This clonotype was recorded many times. The genes are TRBV6-6 and TRBJ2-7, with 8 bases matching TRBD1. This CDR3 comprises 14 residues. Trimming took 7 bases from V and 4 from J; bases not matched to a gene: 9. From germline, CDR1 is MNHNY and CDR2 SVGAGI (reference sequence). The CDR3 protein is CASKPGQGAYEQYF. CDR3 sequence (DNA): TGTGCCAGCAAGCCGGGCCAGGGGGCTTACGAGCAGTACTTC.

This clonotype was seen repeatedly, ten times or more. This chain uses TRBV6-6 with TRBJ2-5; 13 nucleotides align to TRBD2. The V gene end was trimmed by 7 bases and the J gene end by 4 bases; junction bases not matched to a gene: 15. Germline CDR1 is MNHNY and CDR2 is SVGAGI (reference sequence). This CDR3 comprises 18 residues. The CDR3 protein is CASIVPHRLAGGVETQYF. In DNA, the CDR3 is TGTGCCAGCATTGTACCCCACAGACTAGCGGGAGGTGTAGAGACCCAGTACTTC.

This clonotype was seen at least ten times. The CDR3 here is CASSYSNRGQLREQYF. CDR3 nucleotide sequence: TGTGCCAGCAGTTACTCGAATAGGGGGCAGCTGAGGGAGCAGTACTTC. The rearrangement links TRBV6-5 to TRBJ2-7; 7 positions match TRBD1. From germline, CDR1 is MNHEY and CDR2 SVGAGI. V lost 0 bases to trimming and J lost 7 bases; unmatched junction nucleotides: 12. The CDR3 loop spans 16 amino acids.

This clonotype was observed many times. V is TRBV20-1 and J is TRBJ2-5; 7 nucleotides match TRBD2. CDR1 is DFQATT and CDR2 is SNEGSKA in the germline V gene (reference sequence). The J segment lost 5 bases and the V segment lost 0 bases, leaving 6 bases of the junction unmatched. The CDR3 is made up of 14 amino acids. CDR3 coding DNA: TGCAGTGCTAGAGACCTCGGGGGAGGGGAGACCCAGTACTTC. It translates to CSARDLGGGETQYF.

The sample holds many counts of this clonotype. The rearrangement links TRBV24-1 to TRBJ2-7; no clear D gene. From germline, CDR1 is KGHDR and CDR2 SFDVKD. The CDR3 totals 13 residues. V gave up 6 bases and J gave up 3 bases, with 11 bases separating them. CDR3 loop: CATSRLVFYEQYF. The CDR3 DNA follows: TGTGCCACCAGTAGGCTAGTTTTCTACGAGCAGTACTTC.

This clonotype was seen ten or more times. V usage is TRBV20-1 and J usage is TRBJ2-1; 7 nucleotides match TRBD2. J was trimmed by 8 bases and V by 5 bases; bases with no gene match: 12. This CDR3 contains 14 residues. Germline loops: CDR1 DFQATT, CDR2 SNEGSKA (reference sequence). In nucleotides, the CDR3 is TGCAGTGCTTCCAGGGAGGGCGTCCCGCATGAGCAGTTCTTC. Translated, it gives CSASREGVPHEQFF.

This clonotype occurred many times. The gene calls are TRBV7-7 and TRBJ1-1; perhaps TRBD1 as D (6 bases). Germline-derived CDR1 and CDR2 are SSHAT and FNYEAQ (reference sequence). This CDR3 is 14 amino acids long. The V gene lost 5 bases and the J gene lost 2 bases, with 12 bases spanning the gap. CDR3 protein: CASSRGTPNTEAFF. The CDR3 DNA reads as TGTGCCAGCAGCCGGGGGACACCTAACACTGAAGCTTTCTTT. The complete variable domain, with remaining parts taken from reference TRBV7-7 and TRBJ1-1, reads GAGVSQSPRYKVTKRGQDVTLRCDPISSHATLYWYQQALGQGPEFLTYFNYEAQPDKSGLPSDRFSAERPEGSISTLTIQRTEQRDSAMYRCASSRGTPNTEAFFGQGTRLTVV.